This T cell receptor (beta chain) stems from a study of human T cells and chemical hapten exposure (dated by TCRdb to the early 2020s). For context, the study as a whole: For sensitization, 2% DPC in acetone was applied to an approximately 2 cm by approximately 2 cm area of upper inner arm skin. Patients additionally received weekly therapeutic DPC doses to the scalp throughout the approximately 22-week study period. Patch tests used Finn chambers with 0.01% DPC on the upper back, scored after 6 days by International Contact Dermatitis Research Group standards. The patient cohort, mostly female, included alopecia areata with under or over 50% scalp involvement, alopecia totalis and alopecia universalis. Libraries were pooled for sequencing, and per-sample TCR yields varied mainly because of small differences in library volumes within the pool. Blood for TCR sequencing was provided by twenty-nine alopecia patients at one to four time points (pre-sensitization, 2, 6 and 24 weeks). In alopecia patients, the study followed how the peripheral blood TCR repertoire changed in vivo over primary and secondary sensitization to diphenylcyclopropenone (DPC), a hapten. Blood was sampled from patients pre-sensitization (week 0) and at 2, 6 and about 24 weeks after DPC sensitization. General findings and caveats noted by the study authors: The number of PT1 expanded TCRs positively correlated with patch test score, significant at thresholds 8, 16 and 32 but not 4. The number of TCRs above 1 in 1000 frequency did not change with DPC sensitization; there was no evidence of global repertoire structure alterations. After repeated subsampling, changes were observed in the strength of the expansion versus patch-test correlation and in the threshold at which the correlation became significant. Compared with pre-sensitization or healthy control sets, expanded TCRs formed significantly more large CDR3 similarity clusters, which is consistent with antigen-driven responses. Alopecia, a presumed autoimmune disease, was present in all patients, so the immune response of the patients might differ from that of healthy individuals.

V drops 1 base and J drops 3 bases, leaving 11 bases in between. The germline V gene (reference sequence) sets CDR1 to SEHNR and CDR2 to FQNEAQ. The cysteine opens and the phenylalanine closes a CDR3 of 15 amino acids. Of all the DNA, just the CDR3 is kept, 45 bases in frame from base 1. This sample's time point label indicates: patch test 2, 6 weeks after DPC sensitization. In the paper's terms, the treatment or condition label means: therapeutic diphenylcyclopropenone sensitization with weekly scalp DPC. Blood at each patch-test visit was drawn before the patch test was applied. Patients were considered eligible if aged 18 to 70, diagnosed with alopecia and deemed suitable for DPC therapy, and patients were excluded if pregnant. Total RNA was extracted from unfractionated whole blood collected in Tempus Blood RNA tubes. Preparation of the library involved RACE. The sequencer listed for this sample is NextSeq 500. Library preparation attached unique molecular identifiers to individual cDNA molecules for quantitative, reproducible TCR counting. Both TCR alpha and TCR beta chains were sequenced from each blood RNA sample. Per the authors' processing: The median number of TCRs per sample was 85,000 to 100,000, ranging from 23,224 to 690,600. The Decombinator software suite was used to annotate V, J and CDR3 in the TCR reads. For PS versus PT1 abundance plots, all samples were subsampled to the same number of TCRs (28,000). Expanded TCRs were defined as absent before sensitization and observed at least eight times at the 2-week time point. TCRdb reworked the public reads: Q25 trimming with fastp, MiXCR clone assembly, productive beta chains retained. Each CDR3 protein gets just one entry, which takes the most common genes and DNA from the rows behind it. The V and J calls were determined by TCRdb, not by the authors. This sample lists fewer than 95,000 distinct CDR3 sequences; approximately 10% were detected once. The top ten clones comprise about 2% of the sample.

This clonotype has at least ten counts. This receptor's antigen is unknown. Per-nucleotide qualities are absent, and no much larger clonotype sits a single base away. The chain is assembled from TRBV7-9 and TRBJ2-3, with the D gene not clear enough to name. Material: whole blood, obtained in connection with sensitization to the hapten diphenylcyclopropenone (DPC). The sequence came from a man aged 40-55 years with alopecia areata. Some clones in this sample may be carry-over from other donors' samples. The bases are TGTGCCAGCAGCTTAGGTGGTAGCCCTACAGATACGCAGTATTTT. This codes for CASSLGGSPTDTQYF.